Listed below are T cell receptor beta chains from one sample, sequenced in a study of vaccination effects on CD4 cells after COVID-19. TCRdb's copy holds only in-frame clones and misses some; the assay was immunoSEQ multiplex PCR. The sample yields 14,000 or so clones, around 78% seen once. Their antigen targets remain unknown. This specimen was CD4+ T cells from PBMCs cultured with HCoV-NL63 spike peptides, taken after COVID-19 vaccination. These receptors came from a human donor who had a prior SARS-CoV-2 infection. Both conserved end residues are part of each CDR3. A D gene is named only where the DNA matches it firmly. The listing skips clone size in some rows; elsewhere it reads once, few, many or a size class.

v_call	clone_size	j_call	d_call	cdr3_nt	cdr3_aa
TRBV7-2	-	TRBJ1-1	-	TGTGCCAGCAGCTTATATGGGGTAAGGGACACTGAAGCTTTCTTT	CASSLYGVRDTEAFF
TRBV4-2	-	TRBJ2-7	TRBD2	TGTGCCAGCAGCCAGGCCTTCGGGACTAGCGGGAGCTACGAGCAGTACTTC	CASSQAFGTSGSYEQYF
TRBV19	-	TRBJ2-3	TRBD2	TGTGCCAGTAGTCGGGACTACTCGGGTCCAGATACGCAGTATTTT	CASSRDYSGPDTQYF
TRBV5-4	few	TRBJ2-3	-	TGTGCCAGCAGCGATAGAGCTGGCACAGATACGCAGTATTTT	CASSDRAGTDTQYF
TRBV5-6	-	TRBJ1-2	-	TGTGCCAGCAGCTTGGTCGGGACGCTCGATTATGGCTACACCTTC	CASSLVGTLDYGYTF
TRBV6-5	-	TRBJ2-1	-	TGTGCCAGCAGGAGGGGGACTATAGCATATGGTGAGCAGTTCTTC	CASRRGTIAYGEQFF
TRBV25-1	-	TRBJ2-1	TRBD2	TGTGCCAGCAGTGCACCGGGACTAGCAAATGAGCAGTTCTTC	CASSAPGLANEQFF
TRBV7-2	once	TRBJ2-1	-	TGTGCCAGCAGCTTAGGTCCTAGCGATAACAATGAGCAGTTCTTC	CASSLGPSDNNEQFF
TRBV6-6	-	TRBJ2-7	TRBD2	TGTGCCAGCAGTCGAGCGGGGGCCTCGAGCTACGAGCAGTACTTC	CASSRAGASSYEQYF
TRBV5-1	-	TRBJ1-1	TRBD1	TGCGCCAGCAGCTCGCCGGGACAGGGTAATGGGAACACTGAAGCTTTCTTT	CASSSPGQGNGNTEAFF
TRBV6-5	-	TRBJ1-1	-	TGTGCCAGCAGCCCCCTTGGCGGGGGCACTGAAGCTTTCTTT	CASSPLGGGTEAFF